This passage covers 5 T cell receptor beta chains from one sample sequenced in a study of control samples from healthy donors and cancer patients. Libraries were prepared by immunoSEQ multiplex PCR; TCRdb keeps only in-frame clonotypes and omits some of them. The sample yields approximately 150,000 clones, about 86% seen once. Sample: blood. Every receptor here comes from a young man in good health.

The chain carries TRBV2 and TRBJ2-1; D is tentatively TRBD1 or TRBD2 (6 bases each). The germline V gene has CDR1 SNHLY and CDR2 FYNNEI. Trimming removed 6 bases from V and 9 bases from J, with 15 bases in between. The CDR3 extends over 13 amino acids. CDR3 coding DNA: TGTGCCAGCAGCCGACAGGTCGGGGGTGAGCAGTTCTTC. It translates to CASSRQVGGEQFF.

This sequence joins TRBV6-6 and TRBJ1-2; D might be TRBD1 (6 bases). The CDR3 has 13 residues. Germline-derived CDR1 and CDR2 are MNHNY and SVGAGI (reference sequence). V lost 10 bases and J lost 7, with 19 bases in between. DNA for the CDR3: TGTGCCACCTTTACTTCAGGGGCGTCTGGCTACACCTTC. It translates to CATFTSGASGYTF.

The rearrangement joins TRBV7-2 to TRBJ1-6; 10 bases are a match to TRBD1. The CDR3 covers 14 residues. Germline CDR1 reads SGHTA; CDR2 reads FQGNSA. V was pared by 5 bases and J by 14 bases, with 9 bases of the junction left unmatched. For the CDR3, the DNA is TGTGCCAGCAGCCCGACAGGGGGCGTCTCAGCCCTCCACTTT. It yields the protein CASSPTGGVSALHF.

V and J are TRBV15 and TRBJ1-2, with TRBD1 identical over 7 bases. Trimming took 0 bases from V and 7 from J; bases not matched to a gene: 11. The CDR3 has 16 amino acids. CDR1 LNHNV and CDR2 YYDKDF come from the germline V gene (reference sequence). The CDR3 DNA sequence: TGTGCCACCAGCAGAGAAGGCCAGGGGGTCCATGGTGGCTACACCTTC. It translates to CATSREGQGVHGGYTF.

The J gene is TRBJ1-1, the V gene TRBV7-2, with 9 bases matching TRBD1. The CDR3 covers 16 residues. Germline V gene lookup returns CDR1 SGHTA and CDR2 FQGNSA. V gave up 2 bases and J gave up 5 bases; unmatched junction bases: 9. The CDR3 protein is CASSLSVDRGATEAFF. The CDR3 DNA follows: TGTGCCAGCAGCTTATCCGTGGACAGGGGCGCGACTGAAGCTTTCTTT.